Each of the 25 T cell receptor beta chains below was sequenced from the same sample in a study of T and B cells in COVID-19 patients. Multiplex PCR with BIOMED2 TRB-A/B primer pools amplified TRB rearrangements. TCRdb recomputed calls from the multiplex PCR reads with MiXCR, one row per CDR3 protein. The profile shows about 3,300 distinct CDR3 sequences, 20% to 25% of them singletons. Each TRB amplification used about 220-500 ng of genomic DNA from blood. The sample consisted of blood. The receptors shown here come from a human donor with active COVID-19.

This clonotype is classed as medium-sized. The chain recombines TRBV5-4 with TRBJ2-3; 7 bases map to TRBD1. The CDR3 totals 15 residues. The germline CDR1 and CDR2 sequences are SGHNT and YYREEE (reference sequence). Trimming took 5 bases from V and 2 from J; bases not matched to a gene: 8. In DNA form, the CDR3 reads TGTGCCAGCAGTTTAGACAGGGATATCACAGATACGCAGTATTTT. Translated: CASSLDRDITDTQYF.

V and J are TRBV19 and TRBJ1-2; 9 bases agree with TRBD1. This CDR3 is 14 amino acids long. CDR1 and CDR2 from the germline V gene are LNHDA and SQIVND (reference sequence). V was clipped by 10 bases and J by 4 bases; unmatched bases: 10. The CDR3 DNA reads as TGTGCCATAAGACAGGGGGTTCTTAGCTATGGCTACACCTTC. This sequence encodes CAIRQGVLSYGYTF.

This sequence joins TRBV12-3 or TRBV12-4 and TRBJ1-5; D is unresolved. V was shortened by 1 base and J by 4 bases, with 14 bases between the two germline ends. The CDR3 has 16 residues. The CDR3 protein is CASSLGLGQVNQPQHF. In DNA, the CDR3 is TGTGCCAGCAGTTTAGGGCTCGGTCAGGTGAATCAGCCCCAGCATTTT.

The chain recombines TRBV5-5 with TRBJ2-7; perhaps TRBD1 as D (7 bases). Trimming stripped 3 bases from V and 3 bases from J, with 13 bases between. The CDR3 is made up of 14 amino acids. CDR1 is SGHKS and CDR2 is YYEKEE in the germline V gene (reference sequence). Here the CDR3 DNA reads TGTGCCAGCAGCTCAGGGGGTAGCGGCTACGAGCAGTACTTC. Translating it yields CASSSGGSGYEQYF.

This clonotype is categorized as medium-sized. V is TRBV15 and J is TRBJ2-7; D is possibly TRBD2 (5 bases). CDR1 LNHNV and CDR2 YYDKDF come from the germline V gene (reference sequence). CDR3 size: 14 residues. The V end lost 5 bases, the J end lost 4 bases, and 15 bases lay between the germline ends. CDR3 residues: CATSPRTTGYEQYF. In DNA, the CDR3 is TGTGCCACCAGCCCCCGCACTACGGGGTACGAGCAGTACTTC. The full variable domain, with the rest looked up from reference TRBV15 and TRBJ2-7, is DAMVIQNPRYQVTQFGKPVTLSCSQTLNHNVMYWYQQKSSQAPKLLFHYYDKDFNNEADTPDNFQSRRPNTSFCFLDIRSPGLGDTAMYLCATSPRTTGYEQYFGPGTRLTVT.

Relative to its sample, this clonotype is medium-sized. The V call is TRBV27, the J call TRBJ2-7; D could derive from TRBD1 or TRBD2 (5 bases each). Germline CDR1 and CDR2: MNHEY and SMNVEV (reference sequence). CDR3 length equals 18 residues. Trimming pared 5 bases from V and 1 base from J, leaving 24 bases between. The CDR3 protein is CASSTSGQGPRRSYEQYF. CDR3 coding DNA: TGTGCCAGCAGTACCTCCGGGCAGGGACCTAGAAGGTCCTACGAGCAGTACTTC.

By share of the sample, this clonotype is medium-sized. This chain joins TRBV15 and TRBJ2-6; TRBD2 is a possible D gene (6 bases). With 7 bases removed from V and 0 bases from J, the gap between germline ends came to 22 bases. Looked up from germline, CDR1 is LNHNV and CDR2 is YYDKDF (reference sequence). The CDR3 runs 19 residues. In DNA form, the CDR3 reads TGTGCCACCATCGGCGATCAAGGGAGGTCCGCCTCTGGGGCCAACGTCCTGACTTTC. Protein product: CATIGDQGRSASGANVLTF.

This clonotype is medium-sized by share. The CDR3 region has the DNA TGTGCCAGCAGTTTATTAGGTGGCCCGGTGGGACAGGGAGGTGAGCAGTTCTTC. Translated: CASSLLGGPVGQGGEQFF. This sequence joins TRBV27 and TRBJ2-1; TRBD1 matches at 9 bases. The CDR3 consists of 18 residues. The trim removed 1 base at V and 9 bases at J, leaving 16 bases unmatched. From germline, CDR1 is MNHEY and CDR2 SMNVEV (reference sequence).

V is TRBV12-3 or TRBV12-4 and J is TRBJ1-5; D perhaps matches TRBD1 (6 bases). This CDR3 contains 15 residues. The V and J ends lost 7 bases and 5 bases respectively, with 18 bases between them. DNA for the CDR3: TGTGCCAGCAATAAGGGGGGGGGTGTCGATCAGCCCCAGCATTTT. It codes for CASNKGGGVDQPQHF.

J is TRBJ2-3 and V is TRBV19, with D possibly being TRBD1 (5 bases). The ends were cut back, 8 bases at V and 7 bases at J, with 13 bases in the middle. The CDR3 extends over 12 amino acids. Per germline, CDR1 LNHDA and CDR2 SQIVND (reference sequence). CDR3 sequence reads: CASSQGVNTQYF. In nucleotides, the CDR3 is TGTGCCAGTTCTCAGGGTGTAAATACGCAGTATTTT.

V and J are TRBV11-2 and TRBJ2-1; D ambiguous. Trimming cost V 5 bases and J 7 bases, with 15 bases left between them. Germline CDR1 reads SGHAT; CDR2 reads FQNNGV. The CDR3 has 14 residues. Here the CDR3 reads CASSHPLRWNEQFF. In DNA, the CDR3 is TGTGCCAGCAGCCACCCCCTCCGTTGGAATGAGCAGTTCTTC.

The rearrangement links TRBV5-6 to TRBJ1-1; D is possibly TRBD1 (6 bases). CDR1 is SGHDT and CDR2 is YYEEEE in the germline V gene. Trimming cost V 2 bases and J 7 bases, with 24 bases left between them. The CDR3 covers 17 residues. CDR3 amino acids: CASSLALRERGFGEAFF. CDR3 bases: TGTGCCAGCAGCTTAGCGTTAAGGGAAAGGGGGTTCGGTGAAGCTTTCTTT.

V and J are TRBV6-6 and TRBJ1-5; tentative D call: TRBD1 (5 bases). The ends were cut back, 2 bases at V and 3 bases at J, with 8 bases in the middle. CDR3 length equals 14 residues. The germline V gene has CDR1 MNHNY and CDR2 SVGAGI (reference sequence). DNA of the CDR3: TGTGCCAGCAGTTACGGCAGGGACAATCAGCCCCAGCATTTT. It is translated as CASSYGRDNQPQHF.

By share, this clonotype ranks as medium-sized (0.01 to 0.1%). This rearrangement joins TRBV5-1 to TRBJ2-1; TRBD2 matches at 7 bases. The V and J ends lost 6 bases and 12 bases, in that order; junction bases with no gene match: 15. The CDR3 consists of 14 residues. The germline V gene encodes CDR1 SGHRS and CDR2 YFSETQ. CDR3 in amino acids: CASNRGTTGEGQFF. Written as DNA, the CDR3 is TGCGCCAGCAATCGTGGGACTACCGGAGAGGGGCAGTTCTTC. The full variable domain, with the rest looked up from reference TRBV5-1 and TRBJ2-1, is KAGVTQTPRYLIKTRGQQVTLSCSPISGHRSVSWYQQTPGQGLQFLFEYFSETQRNKGNFPGRFSGRQFSNSRSEMNVSTLELGDSALYLCASNRGTTGEGQFFGPGTRLTVL.

Sample share makes this clonotype medium-sized (0.01 to 0.1%). V is TRBV27 and J is TRBJ2-2; 10 nucleotides line up with TRBD1. Per germline, CDR1 MNHEY and CDR2 SMNVEV (reference sequence). This CDR3 region has 17 residues. J was trimmed by 5 bases and V by 5 bases; bases with no gene match: 11. The CDR3 coding sequence is TGTGCCAGCAGTCTCCTTGGGACAGGGGACGGGACCGGGGAGCTGTTTTTT. Protein: CASSLLGTGDGTGELFF.

This clonotype is labeled as medium-sized. V and J are TRBV5-6 and TRBJ1-5; perhaps TRBD1 as D (5 bases). Trimming took 1 base from V and 2 from J, leaving 10 bases between them. The CDR3 length is 15 residues. The germline CDR1 and CDR2 sequences are SGHDT and YYEEEE. CDR3 residues: CASSLRGDGNQPQHF. Written as DNA, the CDR3 is TGTGCCAGCAGCTTGAGAGGGGATGGCAATCAGCCCCAGCATTTT.

This clonotype ranks as medium-sized. This chain links TRBV6-6 with TRBJ1-5; TRBD1 matches at 10 bases. CDR3 length: 19 amino acids. V lost 0 bases, J lost 0 bases, and 8 bases stayed unmatched. Germline V CDR1 and CDR2: MNHNY, SVGAGI (reference sequence). The CDR3 sequence: CASSYSRDRGLTSNQPQHF. In nucleotides, the CDR3 is TGTGCCAGCAGTTACTCCCGGGACAGGGGATTAACTAGCAATCAGCCCCAGCATTTT.

This clonotype ranks as medium-sized. The chain is built from TRBV24-1 and TRBJ2-3, with 12 bases matching TRBD1. The germline V gene has CDR1 KGHDR and CDR2 SFDVKD. The junction had 10 bases not matched to a gene; V was cut back by 4 bases and J by 3 bases. The CDR3 is 18 amino acids. The CDR3 region is CATSDPPGTGGETDTQYF. DNA for the CDR3: TGTGCCACCAGTGACCCCCCCGGGACAGGGGGCGAGACAGATACGCAGTATTTT.

This clonotype is labeled medium-sized. The chain links TRBV6-5 to TRBJ1-6, with a tentative D call TRBD1 (5 bases). CDR1 and CDR2 (germline): MNHEY, SVGAGI. V lost 5 bases and J lost 18, with 17 bases in between. This CDR3 is built from 12 residues. The CDR3 DNA sequence: TGTGCCAGCAGTAATACCGGGACGGCTCACCACTTT. Translated: CASSNTGTAHHF.

This clonotype is medium-sized within its sample. The rearrangement joins TRBV6-5 to TRBJ1-3, with D maybe TRBD1 (5 bases). This CDR3 has 17 amino acids. Looked up from germline, CDR1 is MNHEY and CDR2 is SVGAGI. The V end lost 0 bases, the J end lost 4 bases, and 16 bases lay between the germline ends. Here the CDR3 DNA reads TGTGCCAGCAGTTACTCGAAGGGACCTCTAGTAGGAAACACCATATATTTT. This sequence encodes CASSYSKGPLVGNTIYF.

This clonotype is medium-sized. The chain uses TRBV19 and TRBJ1-2, with a possible D match to TRBD1 (6 bases). The germline gives CDR1 LNHDA, CDR2 SQIVND (reference sequence). The CDR3 length is 12 residues. Trimming took off 8 bases at V and 4 bases at J, with 11 bases between the two ends. The CDR3 loop reads CASAGGAYGYTF. For the CDR3, the DNA is TGTGCCAGTGCCGGGGGGGCCTATGGCTACACCTTC.

The gene calls are TRBV7-9 and TRBJ2-5; D is unresolved. In germline, CDR1 is SEHNR, CDR2 FQNEAQ (reference sequence). V was cut by 3 bases and J by 1 base, with 9 bases left in between. The CDR3 sequence is 14 residues long. The CDR3 nucleotides read TGTGCCAGCAGCTTCGGTGCGAGCCAAGAGACCCAGTACTTC. Its translation is CASSFGASQETQYF.

The V call is TRBV7-2, the J call TRBJ2-3; 11 bases match TRBD2. Germline lookup yields CDR1 SGHTA and CDR2 FQGNSA. Trimming removed 1 base from V and 3 bases from J; junction bases left unmatched: 18. This CDR3 has 21 amino acids. CDR3 nucleotides: TGTGCCAGCAGCTTAGACCTATGGACTAGCGGGCGAGGAGGTGTGACAGATACGCAGTATTTT. Translation: CASSLDLWTSGRGGVTDTQYF.

By sample share, this clonotype is medium-sized. The chain uses TRBV19 and TRBJ2-1, with 15 positions matching TRBD2. The V gene's germline CDR1 is LNHDA and CDR2 SQIVND (reference sequence). The CDR3 is 17 residues long. V lost 5 bases, J lost 6 bases, and 8 bases stayed unmatched. CDR3 protein: CASSLNTGLAGGNEQFF. The CDR3 DNA is TGTGCCAGTAGTCTCAATACGGGACTAGCGGGAGGCAATGAGCAGTTCTTC.

This clonotype is labeled medium-sized. The chain recombines TRBV5-5 with TRBJ2-7; TRBD1 might be the D (6 bases). Deletions cut 4 bases from V and 3 bases from J, with 11 bases between. Germline V CDR1 and CDR2: SGHKS, YYEKEE (reference sequence). The CDR3 totals 13 residues. The CDR3 coding sequence is TGTGCCAGCAGCCCGGACAGCCTCTACGAGCAGTACTTC. It yields the protein CASSPDSLYEQYF.